This T cell receptor (beta chain) was identified in a study of identifying expanded T cells in peripheral blood. General study results and limits: Variance in clone template counts between approximately 2-week samples significantly increased with total template count across all healthy donors.

This clone appeared a single time. Its matching antigen is unknown. Germline trimming cut 5 bases from V and 4 bases from J; bases unmatched to any gene: 10. The CDR3 length is 15 residues. Per germline, CDR1 MNHNY and CDR2 SVGAGI (reference sequence). Here immunoSEQ multiplex PCR was the method, and the copy in TCRdb shows in-frame clones only, minus some. The sample lists 90,000 to 100,000 clones, roughly 90% occurring once. The gene calls are TRBV6-6 and TRBJ1-2; 7 bases match TRBD1. Sequenced sample: blood. This clonotype was obtained from a person aged 18-70 years in good health. The CDR3: CASSTSSTGSYGYTF. The CDR3 bases are TGTGCCAGCAGTACATCTTCGACAGGGAGCTATGGCTACACCTTC.